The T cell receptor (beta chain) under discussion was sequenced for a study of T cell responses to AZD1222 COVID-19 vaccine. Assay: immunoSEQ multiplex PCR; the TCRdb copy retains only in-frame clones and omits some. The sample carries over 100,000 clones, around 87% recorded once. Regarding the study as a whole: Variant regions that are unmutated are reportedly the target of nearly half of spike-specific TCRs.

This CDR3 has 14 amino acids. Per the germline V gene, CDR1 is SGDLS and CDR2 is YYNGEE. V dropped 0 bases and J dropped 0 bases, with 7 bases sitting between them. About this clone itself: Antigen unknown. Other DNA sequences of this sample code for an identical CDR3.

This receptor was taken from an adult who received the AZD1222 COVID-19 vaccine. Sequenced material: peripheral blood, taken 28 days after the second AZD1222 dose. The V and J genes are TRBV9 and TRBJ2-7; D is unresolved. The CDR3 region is CASSVGAVSYEQYF. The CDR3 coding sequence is TGTGCCAGCAGCGTAGGGGCAGTCTCCTACGAGCAGTACTTC.